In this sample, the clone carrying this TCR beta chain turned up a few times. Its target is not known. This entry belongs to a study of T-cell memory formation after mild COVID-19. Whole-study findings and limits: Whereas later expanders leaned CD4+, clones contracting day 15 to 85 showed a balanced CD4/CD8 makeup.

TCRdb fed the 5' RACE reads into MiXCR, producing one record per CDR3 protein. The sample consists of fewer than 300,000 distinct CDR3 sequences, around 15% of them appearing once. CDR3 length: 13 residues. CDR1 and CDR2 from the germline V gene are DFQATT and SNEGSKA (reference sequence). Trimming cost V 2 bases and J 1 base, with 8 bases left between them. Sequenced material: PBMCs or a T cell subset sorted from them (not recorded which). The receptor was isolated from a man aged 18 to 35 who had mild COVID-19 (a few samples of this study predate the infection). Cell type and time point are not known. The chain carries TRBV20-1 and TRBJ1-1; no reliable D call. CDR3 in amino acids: CSARHKGNTEAFF. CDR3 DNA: TGCAGTGCTAGACATAAGGGGAACACTGAAGCTTTCTTT.